The 15 T cell receptor beta chains below were found in one sample sequenced in a study of response to subunit inactivated influenza vaccine. MiXCR, applied by TCRdb to the RT-PCR reads, yields one record per CDR3 protein. Here the sample spans about 160,000 distinct CDR3 sequences, 9.5% to 13% being singletons. The starting material was non-naive T cells sorted from PBMCs, obtained 45 days after vaccination. The receptors stem from a man aged 45-60 years who received an inactivated influenza vaccine.

This clonotype was seen repeatedly, ten times or more. This chain joins TRBV20-1 and TRBJ1-4; weak D call: TRBD1 (5 bases). The V gene lost 5 bases and the J gene lost 7 bases, with 14 bases spanning the gap. The CDR3 runs 13 residues. Germline-derived CDR1 and CDR2 are DFQATT and SNEGSKA (reference sequence). The CDR3 is CSAEDRGGEKLFF. CDR3 DNA: TGCAGTGCTGAAGACAGAGGAGGTGAAAAACTGTTTTTT.

The gene calls are TRBV28 and TRBJ2-3; 10 nucleotides match TRBD2. This CDR3 comprises 16 residues. Germline V CDR1 and CDR2: MDHEN, SYDVKM. V was clipped by 7 bases and J by 1 base; unmatched bases: 8. CDR3 bases: TGTGCCAGCATAAAAGCGGGGGGGCCTCGCACAGATACGCAGTATTTT. Amino acids: CASIKAGGPRTDTQYF. The whole variable domain, remainder taken from reference TRBV28 and TRBJ2-3, is DVKVTQSSRYLVKRTGEKVFLECVQDMDHENMFWYRQDPGLGLRLIYFSYDVKMKEKGDIPEGYSVSREKKERFSLILESASTNQTSMYLCASIKAGGPRTDTQYFGPGTRLTVL.

The chain uses TRBV12-3 or TRBV12-4 and TRBJ1-3, with D possibly TRBD1 on 5 matching bases. CDR3 size: 16 residues. The V end lost 8 bases, the J end lost 0 bases, and 17 bases lay between the germline ends. CDR3 in DNA: TGTGCCAGCGACGGTTACGACGGGGGCTCTGGAAACACCATATATTTT. Amino acid sequence: CASDGYDGGSGNTIYF.

This clonotype was counted many times. V gene TRBV7-2 combines with J gene TRBJ2-7, with D perhaps TRBD2 (5 bases). The CDR3 length is 15 residues. The germline V and J ends were trimmed by 5 bases and 0 bases, with 14 bases remaining between them. From germline, CDR1 is SGHTA and CDR2 FQGNSA. The CDR3 reads CASSPAPGYSYEQYF. The CDR3 DNA is TGTGCCAGCAGCCCCGCTCCGGGATACTCCTACGAGCAGTACTTC.

The table lists this clonotype with many counts. The rearrangement links TRBV4-3 to TRBJ2-3; a possible D gene is TRBD2 (5 bases). The V end was cut by 0 bases, the J end by 3 bases, with 22 bases between. This CDR3 contains 19 residues. Germline CDR1 reads LGHNA; CDR2 reads YSLEER. CDR3 protein: CASSQEAPRGPAVTDTQYF. CDR3 nucleotides: TGCGCCAGCAGCCAAGAAGCCCCCCGAGGGCCGGCAGTAACAGATACGCAGTATTTT.

This rearrangement joins TRBV4-3 to TRBJ2-3, with a possible D match to TRBD1 (6 bases). The length of the CDR3 is 16 residues. V dropped 6 bases and J dropped 4 bases, with 20 bases sitting between them. The V gene's germline CDR1 is LGHNA and CDR2 YSLEER. In nucleotides, the CDR3 is TGCGCCAGCAGTGACACCGGGACACCTATGTCAGATACGCAGTATTTT. Translation gives CASSDTGTPMSDTQYF.

In the case of this clonotype: The germline gene is not matched at one end of the junction; a read error may be the cause. The V gene is TRBV7-9, the J gene TRBJ1-2; no firm D call. The germline CDR1 and CDR2 sequences are SEHNR and FQNEAQ (reference sequence). The CDR3 runs to 12 residues. CDR3 DNA: TGTGCCAGCAGCTCTGGCGGGCAGCCTGGCTATTTC. This encodes CASSSGGQPGYF. Supplemented by reference TRBV7-9 and TRBJ1-2, the full variable domain reads DTGVSQNPRHKITKRGQNVTFRCDPISEHNRLYWYRQTLGQGPEFLTYFQNEAQLEKSRLLSDRFSAERPKGSFSTLEIQRTEQGDSAMYLCASSSGGQPGYFGSGTRLTVV.

The chain links TRBV20-1 to TRBJ1-5; 8 positions match TRBD1. V lost 5 bases, J lost 7 bases, and 10 bases stayed unmatched. The germline gives CDR1 DFQATT, CDR2 SNEGSKA (reference sequence). The CDR3 has 14 amino acids. DNA of the CDR3: TGCAGTGCTGGACAGGGTGGGGAACTGCAGCCCCAGCATTTT. This gives the protein CSAGQGGELQPQHF.

This clonotype was counted at least ten times. V usage is TRBV4-1 and J usage is TRBJ2-3; 15 bases agree with TRBD2. V shed 3 bases, J shed 1 base, and the junction held 14 bases outside the gene matches. Germline V gives CDR1 MGHRA, CDR2 YSYEKL. The CDR3 consists of 21 residues. The CDR3 loop reads CASSHRAPGLAGGRGTDTQYF. The CDR3, as DNA: TGCGCCAGCAGCCACCGGGCACCGGGACTAGCGGGGGGTAGAGGCACAGATACGCAGTATTTT.

This clonotype was observed at least ten times. V gene TRBV18 combines with J gene TRBJ2-1; D is unresolved. The length of the CDR3 is 16 residues. Germline lookup yields CDR1 KGHSH and CDR2 LQKENI. The V end lost 1 base, the J end lost 2 bases, and 12 bases lay between the germline ends. CDR3 bases: TGTGCCAGCTCACCACTCCTAGTAGGGACCTACAATGAGCAGTTCTTC. Protein product: CASSPLLVGTYNEQFF.

There are a few counts of this clonotype. The chain carries TRBV21-1 and TRBJ2-7; the table's D call, TRBD1, was not checked against the DNA. TRBV21-1 is a pseudogene. The CDR3 is 17 residues long. CDR3 DNA: TGTGCCAGCAGCACTACCCGTCCCGGGACAGGGGCCTACGAGCAGTACTTC. Translating gives CASSTTRPGTGAYEQYF.

This clonotype was recorded many times. This chain joins TRBV7-9 and TRBJ2-3; no reliable D call. The CDR3 has 14 residues. CDR1 SEHNR and CDR2 FQNEAQ come from the germline V gene (reference sequence). Between the trimmed V and J ends, which lost 5 bases and 2 bases, there was a span of 11 bases. CDR3 amino acids: CASSLTGFTDTQYF. The CDR3 region has the DNA TGTGCCAGCAGCCTGACCGGGTTCACAGATACGCAGTATTTT.

There are many counts of this clonotype. J is TRBJ2-7 and V is TRBV11-2, with 14 bases aligning to TRBD2. The CDR3 runs to 15 residues. V gave up 5 bases and J gave up 4 bases; unmatched junction bases: 4. CDR1 and CDR2 from the germline V gene are SGHAT and FQNNGV. The CDR3 bases are TGTGCCAGCAGCGTGGGACTAGCGGGAGTATACGAGCAGTACTTC. As protein: CASSVGLAGVYEQYF.

This clonotype has more than one count but fewer than ten. This sequence joins TRBV4-1 and TRBJ2-1; D not resolved. V was clipped by 0 bases and J by 8 bases, with 5 bases between them. The CDR3 totals 12 residues. Germline V gene lookup returns CDR1 MGHRA and CDR2 YSYEKL. The CDR3 DNA sequence: TGCGCCAGCAGCCAAGATTGGTATGAGCAGTTCTTC. Its protein product is CASSQDWYEQFF.

Ten or more counts support this clonotype. V is TRBV5-6 and J is TRBJ2-3; 10 nucleotides match TRBD2. Unmatched junction bases numbered 5, after V lost 4 bases and J lost 3 bases. The CDR3 totals 15 residues. Per germline, CDR1 SGHDT and CDR2 YYEEEE. CDR3 amino acids: CASSASGRRTDTQYF. In DNA form, the CDR3 reads TGTGCCAGCAGCGCTAGCGGGAGAAGAACAGATACGCAGTATTTT.